A selection of T cell receptor beta chains follows, all from one sample in a study of CD8 T cells in Susac syndrome. TCRdb recomputed calls from the immunoSEQ multiplex PCR reads with MiXCR, one row per CDR3 protein. This table holds 400,000 or so distinct CDR3 sequences, 85% to 90% found once. The sequenced sample was CD8+ T cells from PBMCs. The source is a human donor with multiple sclerosis. Each CDR3 is given with its conserved first and last residue. Each record gives: CDR3 DNA, CDR3 protein, V gene, J gene, clone size, D gene. D genes are given only for firm matches. Clone size is given for some rows only: seen once, a few or many times, or a class if the clone is expanded.

CDR3 DNA: TGTGCCAGCAGCTATGGACTAGCGGAGACCCAGTACTTC; CDR3 protein: CASSYGLAETQYF; V gene: TRBV5-8; J gene: TRBJ2-5; clone size: .; D gene: TRBD2
CDR3 DNA: TGCAGCGTTGATGAGGGGGAGAATACCAACTATGGCTACACCTTC; CDR3 protein: CSVDEGENTNYGYTF; V gene: TRBV29-1; J gene: TRBJ1-2; clone size: .; D gene: .
CDR3 DNA: TGTGCCAGCAGTTACGGTGCCGGCCTAAGGGGGGGCTACACCTTC; CDR3 protein: CASSYGAGLRGGYTF; V gene: TRBV6-5; J gene: TRBJ1-2; clone size: .; D gene: .
CDR3 DNA: TGTGCCAGCAGCTTTGGGTTCGCCGGGGAGCTGTTTTTT; CDR3 protein: CASSFGFAGELFF; V gene: TRBV5-6; J gene: TRBJ2-2; clone size: .; D gene: .
CDR3 DNA: TGTGCCAGCAGCCCCCCGGGGGCCTACAATGAGCAGTTCTTC; CDR3 protein: CASSPPGAYNEQFF; V gene: TRBV6-5; J gene: TRBJ2-1; clone size: few; D gene: .
CDR3 DNA: TGCGCCAGCAGCCAAGAAGGTCGTCCCACTAATGAAAAACTGTTTTTT; CDR3 protein: CASSQEGRPTNEKLFF; V gene: TRBV4-1; J gene: TRBJ1-4; clone size: .; D gene: .
CDR3 DNA: TGCAGTGCTAGAGACCCCTCTAGCGGATACACAGATACGCAGTATTTT; CDR3 protein: CSARDPSSGYTDTQYF; V gene: TRBV20-1; J gene: TRBJ2-3; clone size: .; D gene: TRBD2
CDR3 DNA: TGTGCCAGCAACCTAGCTTTCTACAATGAGCAGTTCTTC; CDR3 protein: CASNLAFYNEQFF; V gene: TRBV12-3/TRBV12-4; J gene: TRBJ2-1; clone size: .; D gene: .
CDR3 DNA: TGTGCCAGCAGTCCCGGACAGCCTTACACTGAAGCTTTCTTT; CDR3 protein: CASSPGQPYTEAFF; V gene: TRBV27; J gene: TRBJ1-1; clone size: .; D gene: .
CDR3 DNA: TGTGCCAGCTCCCTATACCGGGACCGTATTGGAGCTTTCTTT; CDR3 protein: CASSLYRDRIGAFF; V gene: TRBV19; J gene: TRBJ1-1; clone size: .; D gene: .
CDR3 DNA: TGTGCCAGCAGTGAACAGGGGGGAGGCAATCAGCCCCAGCATTTT; CDR3 protein: CASSEQGGGNQPQHF; V gene: TRBV6-1; J gene: TRBJ1-5; clone size: once; D gene: TRBD1
CDR3 DNA: TGTGCCAGCAGTTTTTCAGTCTTGGATGAGCAGTTCTTC; CDR3 protein: CASSFSVLDEQFF; V gene: TRBV27; J gene: TRBJ2-1; clone size: once; D gene: .
CDR3 DNA: TGTGCCAGCAGCACAGAGACCGGGACTACGAAGGCGAACACTGAAGCTTTCTTT; CDR3 protein: CASSTETGTTKANTEAFF; V gene: TRBV7-8; J gene: TRBJ1-1; clone size: .; D gene: .
CDR3 DNA: TGTGCCAGTAGCCCGGGACAGGGCTCCGAAAAACTGTTTTTT; CDR3 protein: CASSPGQGSEKLFF; V gene: TRBV19; J gene: TRBJ1-4; clone size: .; D gene: TRBD1
CDR3 DNA: TGTGCCAGCAGTTTAGGGGGCGGGAGTACTGAAGCTTTCTTT; CDR3 protein: CASSLGGGSTEAFF; V gene: TRBV6-5; J gene: TRBJ1-1; clone size: few; D gene: TRBD1
CDR3 DNA: TGCGCCAGCAGCCAAGGATCAGCCTTCCCCAATCAGCCCCAGCATTTT; CDR3 protein: CASSQGSAFPNQPQHF; V gene: TRBV4-1; J gene: TRBJ1-5; clone size: .; D gene: .
CDR3 DNA: TGTGCCAGCAGCGGGAATCTCTACGAGCAGTACTTC; CDR3 protein: CASSGNLYEQYF; V gene: TRBV6-1; J gene: TRBJ2-7; clone size: .; D gene: .
CDR3 DNA: TGTGCCAGCAGCTCATACAGCCAAGAGACCCAGTACTTC; CDR3 protein: CASSSYSQETQYF; V gene: TRBV7-9; J gene: TRBJ2-5; clone size: .; D gene: .
CDR3 DNA: TGTGCCTGGAGTCAACAGACTAATGAAAAACTGTTTTTT; CDR3 protein: CAWSQQTNEKLFF; V gene: TRBV30; J gene: TRBJ1-4; clone size: .; D gene: .
CDR3 DNA: TGTGCCAGCAGTGAAGCAGAGCGGGGTGGGGATGAGCAGTTCTTC; CDR3 protein: CASSEAERGGDEQFF; V gene: TRBV6-1; J gene: TRBJ2-1; clone size: .; D gene: TRBD2
CDR3 DNA: TGCAGCGTTGAAAAAGGGTCCCCAAGCGAGCAGTACTTC; CDR3 protein: CSVEKGSPSEQYF; V gene: TRBV29-1; J gene: TRBJ2-7; clone size: .; D gene: .
CDR3 DNA: TGTGCCAGCAGTTACGACACAGGGGTCGGAGAGACCCAGTACTTC; CDR3 protein: CASSYDTGVGETQYF; V gene: TRBV6-2/TRBV6-3; J gene: TRBJ2-5; clone size: .; D gene: TRBD1
CDR3 DNA: TGCAGCGTTGAGGGGGGGCGCTTGTTCAACGAGCAGTACTTC; CDR3 protein: CSVEGGRLFNEQYF; V gene: TRBV29-1; J gene: TRBJ2-7; clone size: .; D gene: .
CDR3 DNA: TGTGCCTGGAGTGTATGGACAGAAGAGACCCAGTACTTC; CDR3 protein: CAWSVWTEETQYF; V gene: TRBV30; J gene: TRBJ2-5; clone size: .; D gene: .
CDR3 DNA: TGTGCCAGCAGCCCTCAGGCCCTTCTCTCTGAAGCTTTCTTT; CDR3 protein: CASSPQALLSEAFF; V gene: TRBV7-9; J gene: TRBJ1-1; clone size: .; D gene: .
CDR3 DNA: TGCGCCAGCAGCCAAGATCTCCCACCCTACGAGCAGTACTTC; CDR3 protein: CASSQDLPPYEQYF; V gene: TRBV4-1; J gene: TRBJ2-7; clone size: .; D gene: .
CDR3 DNA: TGTGCCAGCAGTTTACTCCGGTCGAATGGCTACACCTTC; CDR3 protein: CASSLLRSNGYTF; V gene: TRBV28; J gene: TRBJ1-2; clone size: .; D gene: .
CDR3 DNA: TGTGCCAGCAGTCCGGGCCCCAGAGGGGGCTTGGAGCAGTACTTC; CDR3 protein: CASSPGPRGGLEQYF; V gene: TRBV7-6; J gene: TRBJ2-7; clone size: .; D gene: TRBD1
CDR3 DNA: TGTGCCAGCAGCACCCAAACAGGCTTCTATGGCTACACCTTC; CDR3 protein: CASSTQTGFYGYTF; V gene: TRBV7-9; J gene: TRBJ1-2; clone size: .; D gene: .
CDR3 DNA: TGCGCCAGCAGCCTTGAAATATCCACTGAAGCTTTCTTT; CDR3 protein: CASSLEISTEAFF; V gene: TRBV5-1; J gene: TRBJ1-1; clone size: .; D gene: .